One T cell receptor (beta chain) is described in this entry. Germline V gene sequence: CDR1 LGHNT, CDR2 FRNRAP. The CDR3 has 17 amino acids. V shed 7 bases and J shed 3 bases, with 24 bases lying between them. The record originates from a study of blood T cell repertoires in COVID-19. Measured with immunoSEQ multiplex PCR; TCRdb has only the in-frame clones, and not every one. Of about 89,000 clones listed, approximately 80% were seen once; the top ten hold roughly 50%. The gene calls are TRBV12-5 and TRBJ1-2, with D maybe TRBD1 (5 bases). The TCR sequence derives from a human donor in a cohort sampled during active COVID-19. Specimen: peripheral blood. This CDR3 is CASAPGGGLFNDYGYTF. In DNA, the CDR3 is TGTGCTAGTGCCCCGGGGGGAGGGCTCTTCAATGACTATGGCTACACCTTC.